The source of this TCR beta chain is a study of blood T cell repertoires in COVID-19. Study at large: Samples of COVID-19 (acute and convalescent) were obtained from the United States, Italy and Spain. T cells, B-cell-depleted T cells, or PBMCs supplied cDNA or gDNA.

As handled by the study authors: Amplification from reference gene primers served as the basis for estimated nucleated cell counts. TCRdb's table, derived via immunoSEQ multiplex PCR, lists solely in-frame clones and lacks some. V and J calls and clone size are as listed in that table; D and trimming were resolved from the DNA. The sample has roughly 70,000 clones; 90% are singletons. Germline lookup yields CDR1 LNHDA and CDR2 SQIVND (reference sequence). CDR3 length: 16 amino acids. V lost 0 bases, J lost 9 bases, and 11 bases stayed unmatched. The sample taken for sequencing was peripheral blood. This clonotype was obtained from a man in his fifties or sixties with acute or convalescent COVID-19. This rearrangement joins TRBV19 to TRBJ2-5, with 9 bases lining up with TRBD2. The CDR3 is CASSIDMGLAGLAQYF. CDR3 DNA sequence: TGTGCCAGTAGTATAGATATGGGACTAGCCGGTTTGGCCCAGTACTTC.